A selection of T cell receptor beta chains follows, all from one sample in a study of blood T cell repertoires in COVID-19. Method: immunoSEQ multiplex PCR; TCRdb's copy keeps in-frame clones and lacks some. The data hold 140,000 to 150,000 clones, with around nine tenths observed a single time. The sample taken for sequencing was peripheral blood. The source of these receptors is a woman between 50 and 59 years old with active or convalescent COVID-19. Each CDR3 is given with its conserved first and last residue. Each record gives: J gene, V gene, clone size, D gene, CDR3 protein, CDR3 DNA. The D gene is left open where the match is weak. For some rows the clone size is stated as once, few or many, or as a class when expanded; others skip it.

J gene: TRBJ1-5
V gene: TRBV5-5
clone size: .
D gene: TRBD1
CDR3 protein: CASSHHWTGEGNQPQHF
CDR3 DNA: TGTGCCAGCAGCCACCACTGGACAGGGGAAGGCAATCAGCCCCAGCATTTT

J gene: TRBJ2-1
V gene: TRBV24-1
clone size: .
D gene: TRBD2
CDR3 protein: CATSDLGPVGGRTYNEQFF
CDR3 DNA: TGTGCCACCAGTGATTTGGGTCCCGTCGGCGGGAGGACTTACAATGAGCAGTTCTTC

J gene: TRBJ2-5
V gene: TRBV15
clone size: .
D gene: .
CDR3 protein: CATSRGMETQYF
CDR3 DNA: TGTGCCACCAGCAGAGGTATGGAGACCCAGTACTTC

J gene: TRBJ2-1
V gene: TRBV11-3
clone size: .
D gene: .
CDR3 protein: CASSLDSGSLFNEQFF
CDR3 DNA: TGTGCCAGCAGCTTAGATTCTGGCTCCCTCTTCAATGAGCAGTTCTTC

J gene: TRBJ2-7
V gene: TRBV6-6
clone size: .
D gene: TRBD2
CDR3 protein: CASSYGTSKRGYEQYF
CDR3 DNA: TGTGCCAGCAGTTATGGGACTAGCAAAAGGGGTTACGAGCAGTACTTC

J gene: TRBJ1-5
V gene: TRBV6-5
clone size: .
D gene: .
CDR3 protein: CASSKTEYSNQPQHF
CDR3 DNA: TGTGCCAGCAGTAAAACAGAATATAGCAATCAGCCCCAGCATTTT

J gene: TRBJ1-1
V gene: TRBV21-1
clone size: .
D gene: .
CDR3 protein: CASSKVNVGTGLIFF
CDR3 DNA: TGTGCCAGCAGCAAAGTGAATGTCGGGACAGGGCTTATCTTCTTT

J gene: TRBJ1-6
V gene: TRBV4-2
clone size: once
D gene: .
CDR3 protein: CASSRATAGNSPLHF
CDR3 DNA: TGTGCCAGCAGCCGGGCGACCGCAGGGAATTCACCCCTCCACTTT

J gene: TRBJ2-7
V gene: TRBV9
clone size: .
D gene: TRBD1
CDR3 protein: CASSVGQGYGEQYF
CDR3 DNA: TGTGCCAGCAGCGTAGGACAGGGGTATGGAGAGCAGTACTTC

J gene: TRBJ2-1
V gene: TRBV30
clone size: .
D gene: .
CDR3 protein: CAWSAYYNEQFF
CDR3 DNA: TGTGCCTGGAGTGCCTACTACAATGAGCAGTTCTTC

J gene: TRBJ1-1
V gene: TRBV12-3/TRBV12-4
clone size: once
D gene: .
CDR3 protein: CASSLPLHPEAFF
CDR3 DNA: TGTGCCAGCAGTTTGCCCTTACACCCTGAAGCTTTCTTT

J gene: TRBJ2-1
V gene: TRBV18
clone size: .
D gene: TRBD2
CDR3 protein: CASSPLGQGLAGAMQQFF
CDR3 DNA: TGTGCCAGCTCACCCCTTGGACAGGGACTAGCGGGGGCAATGCAGCAGTTCTTC

J gene: TRBJ1-2
V gene: TRBV7-9
clone size: .
D gene: .
CDR3 protein: CASSVRDKERIYGYTF
CDR3 DNA: TGTGCCAGCAGCGTGCGGGATAAGGAGAGGATCTATGGCTACACCTTC

J gene: TRBJ2-2
V gene: TRBV6-5
clone size: .
D gene: TRBD1
CDR3 protein: CASSLQGAWTGELFF
CDR3 DNA: TGTGCCAGCAGTTTACAGGGGGCGTGGACCGGGGAGCTGTTTTTT

J gene: TRBJ1-4
V gene: TRBV28
clone size: few
D gene: .
CDR3 protein: CASSEGQNEKLFF
CDR3 DNA: TGTGCCAGCAGTGAAGGACAAAATGAAAAACTGTTTTTT

J gene: TRBJ1-4
V gene: TRBV7-6
clone size: .
D gene: TRBD1
CDR3 protein: CASSSTGTVANEKLFF
CDR3 DNA: TGTGCCAGCAGCTCTACCGGGACAGTTGCTAATGAAAAACTGTTTTTT

J gene: TRBJ1-4
V gene: TRBV27
clone size: .
D gene: .
CDR3 protein: CASRDSSSEKLFF
CDR3 DNA: TGTGCCAGCAGGGACAGTTCCTCCGAAAAACTGTTTTTT

J gene: TRBJ1-2
V gene: TRBV3-1/TRBV3-2
clone size: .
D gene: .
CDR3 protein: CASSQDYGRRKTKGGYTF
CDR3 DNA: TGTGCCAGCAGCCAAGATTATGGCAGGAGGAAGACAAAAGGTGGCTACACCTTC

J gene: TRBJ2-2
V gene: TRBV15
clone size: few
D gene: .
CDR3 protein: CATSKRQVNTGELFF
CDR3 DNA: TGTGCCACCAGCAAAAGACAGGTGAACACCGGGGAGCTGTTTTTT

J gene: TRBJ2-3
V gene: TRBV28
clone size: .
D gene: TRBD1
CDR3 protein: CASSWIRGHGGTDTQYF
CDR3 DNA: TGTGCCAGCAGTTGGATCAGGGGGCACGGTGGCACAGATACGCAGTATTTT

J gene: TRBJ2-7
V gene: TRBV27
clone size: .
D gene: .
CDR3 protein: CASSLSGYEQYF
CDR3 DNA: TGTGCCAGCAGTTTGTCAGGGTACGAGCAGTACTTC

J gene: TRBJ2-5
V gene: TRBV28
clone size: .
D gene: TRBD1
CDR3 protein: CASSPVGTEETQYF
CDR3 DNA: TGTGCCAGCAGTCCCGTCGGGACAGAAGAGACCCAGTACTTC

J gene: TRBJ2-7
V gene: TRBV2
clone size: .
D gene: TRBD2
CDR3 protein: CASRREGNQYF
CDR3 DNA: TGTGCCAGCAGGAGGGAGGGTAATCAGTACTTC

J gene: TRBJ2-7
V gene: TRBV11-2
clone size: .
D gene: TRBD2
CDR3 protein: CASSIIAGSYEQYF
CDR3 DNA: TGTGCCAGCAGCATCATAGCGGGGAGCTACGAGCAGTACTTC

J gene: TRBJ1-1
V gene: TRBV12-5
clone size: once
D gene: .
CDR3 protein: CASGLVGRVGTPEAFF
CDR3 DNA: TGTGCTAGTGGTTTGGTCGGGAGGGTTGGGACCCCTGAAGCTTTCTTT

J gene: TRBJ2-3
V gene: TRBV24-1
clone size: .
D gene: TRBD2
CDR3 protein: CATSDGGASTDTQYF
CDR3 DNA: TGTGCCACCAGTGACGGGGGGGCTAGCACAGATACGCAGTATTTT

J gene: TRBJ2-7
V gene: TRBV2
clone size: .
D gene: TRBD2
CDR3 protein: CASSGLAEIGGGSYEQYF
CDR3 DNA: TGTGCCAGCAGCGGACTAGCGGAAATTGGAGGAGGAAGCTACGAGCAGTACTTC

J gene: TRBJ2-1
V gene: TRBV7-2
clone size: once
D gene: .
CDR3 protein: CASSSTGSSYNEQFF
CDR3 DNA: TGTGCCAGCAGCTCCACAGGGAGCTCCTACAATGAGCAGTTCTTC

J gene: TRBJ1-2
V gene: TRBV5-4
clone size: .
D gene: TRBD1
CDR3 protein: CASRGDRGRGYTF
CDR3 DNA: TGTGCCAGCAGGGGGGACAGGGGGCGAGGCTACACCTTC

J gene: TRBJ1-4
V gene: TRBV10-3
clone size: .
D gene: TRBD1
CDR3 protein: CAIRPDTGGEKLFF
CDR3 DNA: TGTGCCATCAGACCCGACACAGGGGGTGAAAAACTGTTTTTT

J gene: TRBJ2-1
V gene: TRBV7-2
clone size: .
D gene: TRBD2
CDR3 protein: CASSLSAGGDEQFF
CDR3 DNA: TGTGCCAGCAGCTTGTCCGCGGGGGGGGATGAGCAGTTCTTC

J gene: TRBJ2-1
V gene: TRBV19
clone size: once
D gene: .
CDR3 protein: CASNSYNEQFF
CDR3 DNA: TGTGCCAGTAACAGTTACAATGAGCAGTTCTTC

J gene: TRBJ1-2
V gene: TRBV7-2
clone size: .
D gene: TRBD1
CDR3 protein: CASSLDRGDRVVLGGYTF
CDR3 DNA: TGTGCCAGCAGCTTAGATAGGGGGGACAGGGTAGTTTTGGGTGGCTACACCTTC

J gene: TRBJ1-5
V gene: TRBV18
clone size: .
D gene: TRBD1
CDR3 protein: CASSPVGADRAHQPQHF
CDR3 DNA: TGTGCCAGCTCACCGGTGGGGGCGGACAGGGCTCATCAGCCCCAGCATTTT

J gene: TRBJ2-3
V gene: TRBV5-1
clone size: .
D gene: .
CDR3 protein: CASSFRQGGYTQYF
CDR3 DNA: TGCGCCAGCAGCTTCCGGCAGGGCGGTTATACGCAGTATTTT

J gene: TRBJ1-1
V gene: TRBV12-2
clone size: .
D gene: .
CDR3 protein: CASRLAATGNTEAFF
CDR3 DNA: TGTGCAAGTCGCTTAGCCGCGACAGGGAACACTGAAGCTTTCTTT

J gene: TRBJ2-1
V gene: TRBV5-1
clone size: once
D gene: TRBD2
CDR3 protein: CASSFGSRASGYNEQFF
CDR3 DNA: TGCGCCAGCAGCTTTGGGTCCAGGGCTAGCGGCTACAATGAGCAGTTCTTC

J gene: TRBJ1-1
V gene: TRBV7-3
clone size: .
D gene: .
CDR3 protein: CASKTGMNTEAFF
CDR3 DNA: TGTGCCAGCAAGACGGGAATGAACACTGAAGCTTTCTTT

J gene: TRBJ2-7
V gene: TRBV4-2
clone size: .
D gene: TRBD1
CDR3 protein: CASSQDGQGAQGYEQYF
CDR3 DNA: TGTGCCAGCAGCCAAGATGGACAGGGGGCGCAAGGCTACGAGCAGTACTTC

J gene: TRBJ1-5
V gene: TRBV20-1
clone size: .
D gene: TRBD1
CDR3 protein: CSASRDRGRVGNQPQHF
CDR3 DNA: TGCAGTGCTAGTCGGGACAGGGGTAGGGTTGGCAATCAGCCCCAGCATTTT

J gene: TRBJ2-7
V gene: TRBV7-8
clone size: .
D gene: .
CDR3 protein: CASSFGIAHPYEQYF
CDR3 DNA: TGTGCCAGCAGCTTCGGGATTGCGCATCCTTACGAGCAGTACTTC